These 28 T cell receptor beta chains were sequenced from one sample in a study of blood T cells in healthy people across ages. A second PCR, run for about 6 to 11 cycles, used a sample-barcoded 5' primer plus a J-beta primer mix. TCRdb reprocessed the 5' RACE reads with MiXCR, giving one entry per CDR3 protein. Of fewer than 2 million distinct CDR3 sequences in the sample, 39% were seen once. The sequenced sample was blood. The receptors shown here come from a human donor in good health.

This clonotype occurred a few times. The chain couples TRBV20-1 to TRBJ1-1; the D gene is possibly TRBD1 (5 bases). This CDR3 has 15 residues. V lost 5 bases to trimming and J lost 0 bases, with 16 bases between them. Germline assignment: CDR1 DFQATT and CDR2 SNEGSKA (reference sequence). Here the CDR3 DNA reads TGCAGTGCTCCCTTGGGGTGGGGGATGAACACTGAAGCTTTCTTT. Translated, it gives CSAPLGWGMNTEAFF.

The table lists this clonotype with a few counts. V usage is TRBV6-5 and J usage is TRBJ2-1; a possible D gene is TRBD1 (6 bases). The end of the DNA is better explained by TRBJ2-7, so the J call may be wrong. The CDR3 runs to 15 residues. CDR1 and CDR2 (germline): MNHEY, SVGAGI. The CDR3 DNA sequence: TGTGCCAGCAGTCTGAACAGGGATCCTACCTACGAGCAGTACTTC. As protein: CASSLNRDPTYEQYF.

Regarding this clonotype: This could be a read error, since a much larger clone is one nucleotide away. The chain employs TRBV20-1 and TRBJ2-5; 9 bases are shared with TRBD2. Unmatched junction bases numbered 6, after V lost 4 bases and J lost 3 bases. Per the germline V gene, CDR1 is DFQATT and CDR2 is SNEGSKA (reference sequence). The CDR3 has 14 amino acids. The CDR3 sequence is CSAKGQRGEETQYF. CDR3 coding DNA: TGCAGTGCTAAGGGGCAGCGGGGGGAAGAGACCCAGTACTTC.

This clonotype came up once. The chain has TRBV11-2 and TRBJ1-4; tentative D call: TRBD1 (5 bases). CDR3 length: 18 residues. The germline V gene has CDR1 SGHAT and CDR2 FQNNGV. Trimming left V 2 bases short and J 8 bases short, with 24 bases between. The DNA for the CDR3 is TGTGCCAGCAGCTTATCTTTATCGACAGCCGGAGGAATGGAAAAACTGTTTTTT. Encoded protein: CASSLSLSTAGGMEKLFF.

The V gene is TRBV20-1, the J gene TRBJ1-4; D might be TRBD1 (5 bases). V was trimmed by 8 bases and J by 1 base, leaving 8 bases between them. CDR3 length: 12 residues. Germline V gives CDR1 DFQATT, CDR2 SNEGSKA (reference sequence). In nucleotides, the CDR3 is TGCAGTCGCAGGGAAACTAATGAAAAACTGTTTTTT. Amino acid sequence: CSRRETNEKLFF.

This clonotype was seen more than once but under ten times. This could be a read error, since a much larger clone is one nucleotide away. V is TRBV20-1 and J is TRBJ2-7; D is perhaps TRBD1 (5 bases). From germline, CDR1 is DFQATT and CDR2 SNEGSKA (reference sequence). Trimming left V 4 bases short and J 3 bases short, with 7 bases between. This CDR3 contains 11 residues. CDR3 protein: CSAIDSYEQYF. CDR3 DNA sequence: TGCAGTGCTATCGACAGCTACGAGCAGTACTTC.

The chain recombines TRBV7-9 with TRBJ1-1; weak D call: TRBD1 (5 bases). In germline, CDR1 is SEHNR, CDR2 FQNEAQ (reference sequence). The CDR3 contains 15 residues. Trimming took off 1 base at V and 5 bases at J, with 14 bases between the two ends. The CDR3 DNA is TGTGCCAGCAGCTTAGAGGGGCAGGGAGGGACTGAAGCTTTCTTT. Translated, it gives CASSLEGQGGTEAFF.

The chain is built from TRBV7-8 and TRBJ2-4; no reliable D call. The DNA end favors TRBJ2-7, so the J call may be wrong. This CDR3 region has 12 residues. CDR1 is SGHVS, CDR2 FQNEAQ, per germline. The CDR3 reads CASSSIPGEQYF. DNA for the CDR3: TGTGCCAGCAGCTCAATTCCTGGCGAGCAGTACTTC.

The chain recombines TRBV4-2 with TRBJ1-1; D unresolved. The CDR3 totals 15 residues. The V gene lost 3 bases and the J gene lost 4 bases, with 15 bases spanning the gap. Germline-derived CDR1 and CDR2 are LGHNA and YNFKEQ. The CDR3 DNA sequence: TGTGCCAGCAGCCACCCGGGGAGGGCCAGCACTGAAGCTTTCTTT. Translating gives CASSHPGRASTEAFF.

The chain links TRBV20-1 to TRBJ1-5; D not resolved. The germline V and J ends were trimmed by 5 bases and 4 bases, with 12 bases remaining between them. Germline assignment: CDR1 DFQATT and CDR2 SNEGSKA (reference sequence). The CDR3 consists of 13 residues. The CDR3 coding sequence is TGCAGTGCTTTGGACGGGGTGAATCAGCCCCAGCATTTT. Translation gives CSALDGVNQPQHF.

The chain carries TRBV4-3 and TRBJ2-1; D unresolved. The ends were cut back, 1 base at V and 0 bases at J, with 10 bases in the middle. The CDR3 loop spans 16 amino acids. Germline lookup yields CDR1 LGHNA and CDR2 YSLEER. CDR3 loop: CASSQAPKSSYNEQFF. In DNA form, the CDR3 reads TGCGCCAGCAGCCAAGCCCCGAAGAGCTCCTACAATGAGCAGTTCTTC.

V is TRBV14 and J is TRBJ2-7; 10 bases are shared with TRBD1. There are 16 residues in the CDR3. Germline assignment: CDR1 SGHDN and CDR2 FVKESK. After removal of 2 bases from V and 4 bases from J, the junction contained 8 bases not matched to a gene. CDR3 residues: CASSQTRTGGLYEQYF. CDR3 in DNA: TGTGCCAGCAGCCAAACAAGGACAGGGGGTTTGTACGAGCAGTACTTC.

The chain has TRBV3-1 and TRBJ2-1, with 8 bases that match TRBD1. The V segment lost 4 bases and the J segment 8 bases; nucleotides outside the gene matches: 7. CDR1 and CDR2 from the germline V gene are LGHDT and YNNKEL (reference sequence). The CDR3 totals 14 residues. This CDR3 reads CASSLQGATDEQFF. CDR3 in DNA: TGTGCCAGCAGCCTGCAGGGGGCCACAGATGAGCAGTTCTTC.

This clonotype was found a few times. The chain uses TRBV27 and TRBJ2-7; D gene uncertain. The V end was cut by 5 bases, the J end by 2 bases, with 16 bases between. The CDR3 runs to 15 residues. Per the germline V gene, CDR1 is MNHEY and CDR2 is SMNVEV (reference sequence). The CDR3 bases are TGTGCCAGCAGTCCGAGGCCGGGTGTTACCTACGAGCAGTACTTC. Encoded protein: CASSPRPGVTYEQYF.

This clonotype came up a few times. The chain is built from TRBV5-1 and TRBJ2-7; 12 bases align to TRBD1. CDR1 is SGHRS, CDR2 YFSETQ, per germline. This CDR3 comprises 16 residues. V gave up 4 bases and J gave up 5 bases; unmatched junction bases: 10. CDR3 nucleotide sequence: TGCGCCAGCAGCCCTAGCCCGGGACAGGGGGCGAACGAGCAGTACTTC. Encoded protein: CASSPSPGQGANEQYF. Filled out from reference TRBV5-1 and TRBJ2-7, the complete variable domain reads KAGVTQTPRYLIKTRGQQVTLSCSPISGHRSVSWYQQTPGQGLQFLFEYFSETQRNKGNFPGRFSGRQFSNSRSEMNVSTLELGDSALYLCASSPSPGQGANEQYFGPGTRLTVT.

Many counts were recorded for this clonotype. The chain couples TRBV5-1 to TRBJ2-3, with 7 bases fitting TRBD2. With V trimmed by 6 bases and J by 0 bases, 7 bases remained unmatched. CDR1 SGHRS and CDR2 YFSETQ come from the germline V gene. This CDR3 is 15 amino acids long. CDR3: CASNLGGLSTDTQYF. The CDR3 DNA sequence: TGCGCCAGCAACCTCGGGGGGTTAAGCACAGATACGCAGTATTTT.

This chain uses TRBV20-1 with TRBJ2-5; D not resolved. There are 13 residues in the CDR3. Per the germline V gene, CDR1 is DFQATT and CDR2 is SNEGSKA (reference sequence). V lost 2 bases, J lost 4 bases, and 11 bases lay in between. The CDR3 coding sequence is TGCAGTGCTAGACGGGTCAGCCGAGAGACCCAGTACTTC. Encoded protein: CSARRVSRETQYF.

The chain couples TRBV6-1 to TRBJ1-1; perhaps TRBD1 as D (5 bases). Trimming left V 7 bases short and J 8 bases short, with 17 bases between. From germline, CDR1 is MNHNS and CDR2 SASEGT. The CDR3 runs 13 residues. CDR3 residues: CASTLTKAGEAFF. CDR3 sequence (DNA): TGTGCCAGCACCCTTACGAAGGCAGGGGAAGCTTTCTTT.

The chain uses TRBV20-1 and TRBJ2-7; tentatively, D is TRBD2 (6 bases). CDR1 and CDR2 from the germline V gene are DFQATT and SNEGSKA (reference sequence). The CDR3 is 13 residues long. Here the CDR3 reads CSGGRGYSYEQYF. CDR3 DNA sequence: TGCAGCGGGGGTCGGGGGTACTCCTACGAGCAGTACTTC.

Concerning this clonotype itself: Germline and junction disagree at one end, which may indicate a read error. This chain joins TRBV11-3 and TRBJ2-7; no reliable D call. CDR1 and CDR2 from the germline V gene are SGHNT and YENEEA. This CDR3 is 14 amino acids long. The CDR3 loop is CTSSLFYVNYEQYF. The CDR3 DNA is TGTACCAGCAGCTTATTTTATGTGAATTACGAGCAGTACTTC.

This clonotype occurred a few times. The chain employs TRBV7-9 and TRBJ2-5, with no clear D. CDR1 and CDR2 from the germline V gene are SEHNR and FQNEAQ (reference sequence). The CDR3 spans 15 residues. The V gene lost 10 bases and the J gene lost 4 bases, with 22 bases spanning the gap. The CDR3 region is CAINGLLKVGETQYF. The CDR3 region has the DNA TGTGCCATCAACGGCCTCCTCAAAGTGGGAGAGACCCAGTACTTC.

The CDR3 nucleotides read TGCGCCAGCAGCCAAGAGGTGGGAAATAATGAAAAACTGTTTTTT. Protein sequence: CASSQEVGNNEKLFF. V gene TRBV4-3 combines with J gene TRBJ1-4; D not resolved. The CDR3 sequence is 15 residues long. In germline, CDR1 is LGHNA, CDR2 YSLEER. Trimming cost V 0 bases and J 4 bases, with 9 bases left between them.

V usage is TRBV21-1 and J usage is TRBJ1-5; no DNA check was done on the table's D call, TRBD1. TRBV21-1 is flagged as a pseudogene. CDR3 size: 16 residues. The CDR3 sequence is CASSPNPWAGNQPQHF. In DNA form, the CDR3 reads TGTGCCAGCAGCCCGAATCCCTGGGCGGGCAATCAGCCCCAGCATTTT.

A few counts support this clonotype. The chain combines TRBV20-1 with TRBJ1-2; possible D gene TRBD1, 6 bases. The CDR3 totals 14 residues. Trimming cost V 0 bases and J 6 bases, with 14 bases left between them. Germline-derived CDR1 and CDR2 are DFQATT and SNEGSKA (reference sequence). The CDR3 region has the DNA TGCAGTGCTAGAGATCAGGGGCGCGGAGATGGCTACACCTTC. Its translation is CSARDQGRGDGYTF.

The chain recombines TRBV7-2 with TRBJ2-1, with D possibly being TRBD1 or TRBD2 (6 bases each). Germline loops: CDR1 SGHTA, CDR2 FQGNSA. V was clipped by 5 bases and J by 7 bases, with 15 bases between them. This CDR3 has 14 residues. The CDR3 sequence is CASSTEGGLNEQFF. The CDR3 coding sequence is TGTGCCAGCAGCACGGAGGGGGGCCTAAATGAGCAGTTCTTC.

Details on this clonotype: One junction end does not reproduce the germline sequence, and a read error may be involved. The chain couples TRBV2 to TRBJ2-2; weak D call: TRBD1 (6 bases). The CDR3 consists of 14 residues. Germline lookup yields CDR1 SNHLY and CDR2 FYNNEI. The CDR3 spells CASMNRAATEELFF. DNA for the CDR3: TGTGCCAGCATGAACAGGGCGGCCACCGAGGAGCTGTTTTTT.

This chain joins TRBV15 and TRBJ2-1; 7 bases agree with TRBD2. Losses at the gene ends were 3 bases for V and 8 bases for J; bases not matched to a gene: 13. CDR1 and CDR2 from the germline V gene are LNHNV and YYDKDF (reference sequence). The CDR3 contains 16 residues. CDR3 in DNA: TGTGCCACCAGCAGGGGACGAGCGGGGATGCCGGATGAGCAGTTCTTC. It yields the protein CATSRGRAGMPDEQFF.

The CDR3, as DNA: TGTGCCAGCAGCGTAGCTGTGAGGGGTCCCGACAATGAGCAGTTCTTC. Translated, it gives CASSVAVRGPDNEQFF. The chain is built from TRBV9 and TRBJ2-1; D is tentatively TRBD1 or TRBD2 (5 bases each). V was pared by 0 bases and J by 5 bases, with 15 bases between. The CDR3 is 16 amino acids. Germline-derived CDR1 and CDR2 are SGDLS and YYNGEE.